A selection of T cell receptor beta chains follows, all from one sample in a study of T cells in Graves' hyperthyroidism and ophthalmopathy. One entry per CDR3 protein, called by TCRdb with MiXCR from the multiplex PCR reads. This sample yields 450,000 to 700,000 distinct CDR3 sequences, of which roughly 46% are seen a single time; roughly 19% belongs to the top ten. The specimen was peripheral blood or thyroid tissue (not recorded which). The receptors originated from an adult woman with Graves' disease, either hyperthyroidism or ophthalmopathy (not recorded which). Each CDR3 is given with its conserved first and last residue. D genes are given only for firm matches. Clone size is given for some rows only: seen once, a few or many times, or a class if the clone is expanded.

TRBV7-8	NA	TRBJ1-5	12	NA	CARAGGNQPQHF	TGTGCTAGAGCGGGGGGCAATCAGCCCCAGCATTTT
TRBV9	TRBD2	TRBJ2-2	16	many	CASSTRTSPSTGELFF	TGTGCCAGCAGCACAAGGACTAGTCCCAGCACCGGGGAGCTGTTTTTT
TRBV30	NA	TRBJ1-5	14	NA	CAWSPWDSNQPQHF	TGTGCCTGGAGTCCCTGGGATAGCAATCAGCCCCAGCATTTT
TRBV20-1	TRBD2	TRBJ2-7	13	once	CSEETSGGYEQYF	TGCAGTGAGGAGACTAGCGGGGGGTACGAGCAGTACTTC
TRBV28	NA	TRBJ1-2	12	few	CASSYWTNGYTF	TGTGCCAGCAGTTATTGGACAAATGGCTACACCTTC
TRBV29-1	NA	TRBJ2-7	12	many	CSVDNSPYEQYF	TGCAGCGTTGATAACTCTCCCTACGAGCAGTACTTC
TRBV29-1	NA	TRBJ1-2	14	NA	CSVEFGGVNTGYTF	TGCAGCGTTGAATTCGGAGGAGTGAACACTGGCTACACCTTC
TRBV7-9	TRBD1	TRBJ1-4	16	many	CASASLDRTGDEKLFF	TGTGCCAGCGCTTCGTTGGACCGGACAGGGGATGAAAAACTGTTTTTT
TRBV20-1	NA	TRBJ2-2	15	many	CSATGGGANTGELFF	TGCAGTGCTACGGGTGGAGGGGCGAACACCGGGGAGCTGTTTTTT
TRBV11-3	NA	TRBJ2-5	14	many	CASSLGPAGETQYF	TGTGCCAGCAGCTTAGGTCCTGCTGGGGAGACCCAGTACTTC
TRBV7-9	NA	TRBJ2-1	17	once	CASSNSLQQLSYNEQFF	TGTGCCAGCAGCAACTCCCTGCAGCAGCTTTCCTACAATGAGCAGTTCTTC
TRBV2	TRBD2	TRBJ2-7	16	NA	CASIPEGLAGPDEQHF	TGTGCCAGCATTCCTGAGGGACTAGCGGGACCAGACGAGCAGCACTTT
TRBV28	NA	TRBJ1-1	15	few	CASSFGGRMNTEAFF	TGTGCCAGCAGTTTTGGGGGGAGGATGAACACTGAAGCTTTCTTT
TRBV7-8	NA	TRBJ2-2	15	many	CASSFVGERSGELFF	TGTGCCAGCAGCTTTGTGGGGGAACGGAGCGGGGAGCTGTTTTTT
TRBV29-1	NA	TRBJ1-2	12	many	CSVILRATAYTF	TGCAGCGTTATCCTCCGGGCCACGGCCTACACCTTC